The next 24 T cell receptor beta chains were all read from a single sample in a study of blood T cell repertoires in COVID-19. Assay used: immunoSEQ multiplex PCR; TCRdb lists only in-frame clones, some missing. Among around 380,000 clones listed, around 87% were seen once. Sequenced sample: PBMCs or T cells enriched from blood (not recorded which). These receptors all stem from a man between 25 and 39 years old who had recovered from COVID-19.

The chain combines TRBV3-1 (or the pseudogene TRBV3-2) with TRBJ1-2; D may be TRBD1 (6 bases). V lost 4 bases to trimming and J lost 8 bases, with 17 bases between them. The CDR3 consists of 14 residues. Germline values: CDR1 LGHDT, CDR2 YNNKEL (reference sequence). This CDR3 is CASSPREGVGGYTF. Here the CDR3 DNA reads TGTGCCAGCAGCCCCCGGGAGGGGGTGGGGGGCTACACCTTC.

This clone was detected once. This chain links TRBV6-2 or TRBV6-3 with TRBJ1-1; D ambiguous. The CDR3 has 15 residues. The germline V and J ends were trimmed by 6 bases and 1 base, with 15 bases remaining between them. Per the germline V gene, CDR1 is MNHEY and CDR2 is SVGEGT. The CDR3 DNA reads as TGTGCCAGCAGCCTCTATGGGCAGTCGAACACTGAAGCTTTCTTT. It encodes CASSLYGQSNTEAFF.

This clone was seen just once. J is TRBJ1-2 and V is TRBV27; no clear D gene. CDR1 MNHEY and CDR2 SMNVEV come from the germline V gene (reference sequence). With 2 bases removed from V and 6 bases from J, the gap between germline ends came to 10 bases. The CDR3 has 13 residues. CDR3 region: CASSLSPIHGYTF. In nucleotides, the CDR3 is TGTGCCAGCAGTTTAAGCCCCATCCATGGCTACACCTTC.

The chain has TRBV5-1 and TRBJ1-5; 7 bases match TRBD1. CDR3 length: 14 amino acids. The trim removed 3 bases at V and 6 bases at J, leaving 6 bases unmatched. CDR1 is SGHRS and CDR2 is YFSETQ in the germline V gene. CDR3 sequence reads: CASSYGTAGQPQHF. CDR3 coding DNA: TGCGCCAGCAGCTATGGGACAGCTGGTCAGCCCCAGCATTTT.

This rearrangement joins TRBV27 to TRBJ1-1; tentatively, D is TRBD1 (5 bases). The CDR3 is made up of 20 amino acids. CDR1 is MNHEY and CDR2 is SMNVEV in the germline V gene (reference sequence). Trimming pared 2 bases from V and 2 bases from J, leaving 27 bases between. The CDR3 sequence is CASSLVGRRWGGRENTEAFF. The CDR3 DNA reads TGTGCCAGCAGTTTAGTTGGCCGCCGGTGGGGGGGACGGGAAAACACTGAAGCTTTCTTT.

CDR3 bases: TGTGCCAGCAGCCAAGACAGAGGGAGAGTTCAAGAGACCCAGTACTTC. This encodes CASSQDRGRVQETQYF. The chain recombines TRBV14 with TRBJ2-5, with TRBD2 as a possible D gene (5 bases). This CDR3 comprises 16 residues. V gave up 0 bases and J gave up 2 bases, with 13 bases separating them. Germline V gene sequence: CDR1 SGHDN, CDR2 FVKESK. Filled out from reference TRBV14 and TRBJ2-5, the complete variable domain reads EAGVTQFPSHSVIEKGQTVTLRCDPISGHDNLYWYRRVMGKEIKFLLHFVKESKQDESGMPNNRFLAERTGGTYSTLKVQPAELEDSGVYFCASSQDRGRVQETQYFGPGTRLLVL.

On this clone itself: Other DNA sequences in this sample translate to the same CDR3. The rearrangement joins TRBV29-1 to TRBJ1-5, with 7 bases that match TRBD1. The CDR3 loop spans 13 amino acids. CDR1 and CDR2 from the germline V gene are SQVTM and ANQGSEA. Germline trimming cut 3 bases from V and 7 bases from J; bases unmatched to any gene: 6. CDR3 loop: CSVETGNGQPQHF. DNA for the CDR3: TGCAGCGTTGAGACAGGGAACGGGCAGCCCCAGCATTTT.

This clone occurred once. This chain uses TRBV3-1 (or the pseudogene TRBV3-2) with TRBJ1-5, with a possible D match to TRBD1 (6 bases). The V and J ends lost 0 bases and 0 bases respectively, with 12 bases between them. Germline V CDR1 and CDR2: LGHDT, YNNKEL (reference sequence). This CDR3 spans 17 amino acids. The CDR3 protein is CASSQDRGPYSNQPQHF. The CDR3 bases are TGTGCCAGCAGCCAAGACAGGGGCCCGTATAGCAATCAGCCCCAGCATTTT.

The gene calls are TRBV7-2 and TRBJ2-1; 8 nucleotides line up with TRBD2. The CDR3 has 13 amino acids. Germline V CDR1 and CDR2: SGHTA, FQGNSA. V gave up 11 bases and J gave up 7 bases; unmatched junction bases: 10. CDR3 region: CAGEVAGFNEQFF. The CDR3 DNA sequence: TGTGCCGGGGAGGTAGCGGGGTTTAATGAGCAGTTCTTC.

This clone appeared a few times. The chain carries TRBV15 and TRBJ1-4; D unresolved. The V and J ends lost 5 bases and 0 bases respectively, with 7 bases between them. Germline CDR1 reads LNHNV; CDR2 reads YYDKDF (reference sequence). The CDR3 spans 14 residues. As DNA, the CDR3 is TGTGCCACCAGCGAGGATGCAACTAATGAAAAACTGTTTTTT. It is translated as CATSEDATNEKLFF.

This clone was observed many times. The chain uses TRBV11-3 and TRBJ2-3, with a tentative D call TRBD2 (6 bases). The V gene's germline CDR1 is SGHNT and CDR2 YENEEA. CDR3 size: 15 residues. Deletions cut 6 bases from V and 1 base from J, with 14 bases between. The CDR3 reads CASSLGGRGTDTQYF. CDR3 coding DNA: TGTGCCAGCAGTTTGGGGGGTAGGGGCACAGATACGCAGTATTTT. The full variable domain, with the rest looked up from reference TRBV11-3 and TRBJ2-3, is EAGVVQSPRYKIIEKKQPVAFWCNPISGHNTLYWYLQNLGQGPELLIRYENEEAVDDSQLPKDRFSAERLKGVDSTLKIQPAELGDSAVYLCASSLGGRGTDTQYFGPGTRLTVL.

The sample holds one count of this clone. The CDR3 loop reads CASSLGPSYGYTF. In DNA, the CDR3 is TGCGCCAGCAGCTTGGGGCCGTCCTATGGCTACACCTTC. The chain links TRBV5-1 to TRBJ1-2; D ambiguous. V was cut by 0 bases and J by 4 bases, with 7 bases left in between. The CDR3 runs to 13 residues. Germline-derived CDR1 and CDR2 are SGHRS and YFSETQ.

The chain uses TRBV30 and TRBJ1-1; tentative D call: TRBD1 (5 bases). V shed 6 bases and J shed 2 bases, with 16 bases lying between them. The CDR3 is 14 residues long. The V gene's germline CDR1 is GTSNPN and CDR2 SVGIG (reference sequence). In DNA, the CDR3 is TGTGCCTGCCGAAGACAGAGGCTTAACACTGAAGCTTTCTTT. It specifies CACRRQRLNTEAFF.

In its sample, this clone was seen once. CDR3 sequence reads: CSVNGQYLNTEAFF. Written as DNA, the CDR3 is TGCAGCGTTAACGGACAGTACCTGAACACTGAAGCTTTCTTT. This chain connects TRBV29-1 to TRBJ1-1, with D tentatively TRBD1 (6 bases). The V and J ends lost 5 bases and 0 bases respectively, with 13 bases between them. Looked up from germline, CDR1 is SQVTM and CDR2 is ANQGSEA. CDR3 size: 14 residues.

This rearrangement joins TRBV25-1 to TRBJ1-6; 9 nucleotides match TRBD1. The trim removed 9 bases at V and 10 bases at J, leaving 7 bases unmatched. This CDR3 has 13 residues. Germline V CDR1 and CDR2: MGHDK, SYGVNS. The CDR3 DNA is TGTGCCAGTCAGGGGACAGGGAAGTCACCCCTCCACTTT. This sequence encodes CASQGTGKSPLHF.

V gene TRBV6-5 combines with J gene TRBJ2-3, with TRBD2 matching 7 bases. This CDR3 has 15 amino acids. J lost 2 bases, V lost 6 bases, and 8 bases had no gene match. From germline, CDR1 is MNHEY and CDR2 SVGAGI. CDR3 region: CASSLGAGTTDTQYF. The CDR3 DNA follows: TGTGCCAGCAGCCTCGGAGCGGGGACCACAGATACGCAGTATTTT.

The chain uses TRBV18 and TRBJ2-3, with TRBD2 identical over 8 bases. The CDR3 is 18 amino acids. V was pared by 3 bases and J by 2 bases, with 13 bases of the junction left unmatched. CDR1 and CDR2 from the germline V gene are KGHSH and LQKENI. This CDR3 reads CASSPTAGAATYTDTQYF. CDR3 sequence (DNA): TGTGCCAGCTCACCGACAGCGGGGGCCGCAACCTACACAGATACGCAGTATTTT. Drawing the rest from reference TRBV18 and TRBJ2-3, the complete variable domain is NAGVMQNPRHLVRRRGQEARLRCSPMKGHSHVYWYRQLPEEGLKFMVYLQKENIIDESGMPKERFSAEFPKEGPSILRIQQVVRGDSAAYFCASSPTAGAATYTDTQYFGPGTRLTVL.

The J gene is TRBJ2-1, the V gene TRBV5-4; 8 bases agree with TRBD2. Germline CDR1 reads SGHNT; CDR2 reads YYREEE (reference sequence). Losses at the gene ends were 6 bases for V and 3 bases for J; bases not matched to a gene: 8. The CDR3 length is 15 residues. The chain's CDR3 is CASKATGGIYNEQFF. CDR3 bases: TGTGCCAGCAAAGCCACGGGGGGGATCTACAATGAGCAGTTCTTC.

J is TRBJ1-4 and V is TRBV9; no clear D. The CDR3 is 14 amino acids. Germline-derived CDR1 and CDR2 are SGDLS and YYNGEE. The V end lost 4 bases, the J end lost 5 bases, and 12 bases lay between the germline ends. CDR3 protein: CASSTGETNEKLFF. DNA for the CDR3: TGTGCCAGCAGCACCGGGGAGACGAATGAAAAACTGTTTTTT.

This chain connects TRBV27 to TRBJ2-1; weak D call: TRBD1 (6 bases). The CDR3 is 12 residues long. Germline CDR1 is MNHEY and CDR2 is SMNVEV (reference sequence). V was cut by 8 bases and J by 10 bases, with 15 bases left in between. The CDR3 nucleotides read TGTGCCAGCGGTCTGACAGGCAAGGAGCAGTTCTTC. As protein: CASGLTGKEQFF.

V usage is TRBV7-2 and J usage is TRBJ1-1, with 7 bases identical to TRBD1. The CDR3 contains 15 residues. Germline V gives CDR1 SGHTA, CDR2 FQGNSA. The V segment lost 1 base and the J segment 4 bases; nucleotides outside the gene matches: 6. The CDR3 DNA sequence: TGTGCCAGCAGCTTAGATGACAGGGCGGGCACTGAAGCTTTCTTT. Translated, it gives CASSLDDRAGTEAFF.

The CDR3 DNA is TGTGCCAGCAGTGAAAATTCGAAAGGACTAGCGGGGGGCCGGGGCAAAAACATTCAGTACTTC. This sequence encodes CASSENSKGLAGGRGKNIQYF. The gene calls are TRBV6-1 and TRBJ2-4; 14 nucleotides align to TRBD2. Germline V gives CDR1 MNHNS, CDR2 SASEGT. This CDR3 comprises 21 residues. The junction had 15 bases not matched to a gene; V was cut back by 2 bases and J by 3 bases.

The table lists this clone with a few counts. This chain connects TRBV3-1 (or the pseudogene TRBV3-2) to TRBJ1-4; D might be TRBD1 (5 bases). The CDR3 covers 15 residues. CDR1 is LGHDT, CDR2 YNNKEL, per germline (reference sequence). With 4 bases removed from V and 5 bases from J, the gap between germline ends came to 14 bases. The CDR3: CASSPTRAPNEKLFF. CDR3 nucleotide sequence: TGTGCCAGCAGCCCCACCAGGGCCCCGAATGAAAAACTGTTTTTT.

The chain employs TRBV12-3 or TRBV12-4 and TRBJ1-5; no reliable D call. The CDR3 contains 11 residues. Trimming cost V 6 bases and J 11 bases, with 11 bases left between them. Written as DNA, the CDR3 is TGTGCCAGCAGCATCTACGGGGCCCAGCATTTT. Translated: CASSIYGAQHF.